This T cell receptor beta chain is from a study of T cell changes during pregnancy in multiple sclerosis. Trimming shortened V by 3 bases and J by 7 bases, and 12 bases separated the two germline ends. Per germline, CDR1 LNHNV and CDR2 YYDKDF (reference sequence). This CDR3 contains 13 residues. This table comes from immunoSEQ multiplex PCR, and its TCRdb copy is limited to in-frame clones, with some not included. This table holds about 100,000 clones, under 95% found once. This TCR was recovered from a female donor with multiple sclerosis, enrolled in a pregnancy study. Here the sequenced sample was peripheral blood, taken after pregnancy. The chain is built from TRBV15 and TRBJ1-2; TRBD1 is a possible D gene (6 bases). Here the CDR3 DNA reads TGTGCCACCAGCAGCGACACAGGGTCTGGCTACACCTTC. This translates into CATSSDTGSGYTF.